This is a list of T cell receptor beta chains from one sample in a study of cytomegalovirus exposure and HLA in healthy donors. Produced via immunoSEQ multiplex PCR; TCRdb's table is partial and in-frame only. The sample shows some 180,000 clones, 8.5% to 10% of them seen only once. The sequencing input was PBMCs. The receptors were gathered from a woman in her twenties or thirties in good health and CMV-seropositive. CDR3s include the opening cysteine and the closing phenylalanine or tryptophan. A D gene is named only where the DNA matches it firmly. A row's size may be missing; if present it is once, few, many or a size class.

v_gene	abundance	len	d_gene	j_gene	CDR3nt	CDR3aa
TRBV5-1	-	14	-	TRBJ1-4	TGCGCCAGCAGCTTAAGCACTGGGGGGGAAAAACTGTTTTTT	CASSLSTGGEKLFF
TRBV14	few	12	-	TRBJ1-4	TGTGCCAGCAGCCAGGGGCGGGAAAAACTGTTTTTT	CASSQGREKLFF
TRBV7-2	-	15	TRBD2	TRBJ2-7	TGTGCCAGCAGCTTACGCGCGGGAGGGCCTGGGGAGCAGTACTTC	CASSLRAGGPGEQYF
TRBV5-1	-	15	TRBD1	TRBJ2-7	TGCGCCAGCAGCCCGGGGACAGCTAGCTCCTACGAGCAGTACTTC	CASSPGTASSYEQYF
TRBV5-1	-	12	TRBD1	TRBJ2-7	TGCGCCAGCAGAAGAACAGGGGGCGAGCAGTACTTC	CASRRTGGEQYF
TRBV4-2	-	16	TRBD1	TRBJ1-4	TGTGCCAGCAGGGAGGCAGGGACAGGGATTAATGAAAAACTGTTTTTT	CASREAGTGINEKLFF
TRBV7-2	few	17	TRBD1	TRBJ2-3	TGTGCCAGCAGCTTGATTTTCCGGGACAGGGAACCAGATACGCAGTATTTT	CASSLIFRDREPDTQYF
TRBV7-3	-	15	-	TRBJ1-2	TGTGCCAGCAGCTTAACCCCTGACAGGAACTATGGCTACACCTTC	CASSLTPDRNYGYTF
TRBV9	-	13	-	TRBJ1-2	TGTGCCAGCAGCGTAGATCCGTACTATGGCTACACCTTC	CASSVDPYYGYTF
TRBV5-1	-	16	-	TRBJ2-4	TGCGCCAGCAGCTGGGGAGGAGGGGGCAGAGCAAACATTCAGTACTTC	CASSWGGGGRANIQYF
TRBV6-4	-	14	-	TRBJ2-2	TGTGCCAGCAGTGACTCGGAGCAGACCGGGGAGCTGTTTTTT	CASSDSEQTGELFF
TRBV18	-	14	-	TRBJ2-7	TGTGCCAGCTCATCAGGGACTGGCTCCTACGAGCAGTACTTC	CASSSGTGSYEQYF
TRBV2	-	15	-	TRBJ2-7	TGTGCCAGCAGTGGGCGAGCGGCAATCTCCTACGAGCAGTACTTC	CASSGRAAISYEQYF
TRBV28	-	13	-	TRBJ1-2	TGTGCCAGCAGTTTCACAGCCCTTTATGGCTACACCTTC	CASSFTALYGYTF
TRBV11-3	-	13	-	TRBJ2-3	TGTGCCAGCAGCTCCCAGGGGATAGATACGCAGTATTTT	CASSSQGIDTQYF
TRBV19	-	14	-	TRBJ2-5	TGTGCCAGTAGCCCTACAGGGTCTACGGAGACCCAGTACTTC	CASSPTGSTETQYF
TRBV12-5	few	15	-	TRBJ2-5	TGTGCTAGTGGTCCGATATCACGGTACCAAGAGACCCAGTACTTC	CASGPISRYQETQYF